This T cell receptor (beta chain) comes out of a study of T cell responses to AZD1222 COVID-19 vaccine. Study findings and constraints: The sample set comprised mostly white British donors with more females, and clonal diversity was possibly underestimated. A reported finding is that nearly half of spike-specific TCRs target unmutated variant regions. Only five or six AZD1222 recipients were seropositive at baseline.

Only in-frame clones appear in the TCRdb table, and some are missing; sequencing was by immunoSEQ multiplex PCR. The data show about 99,000 clones, approximately 93% seen once. Comment on this clone: Its antigen is still unknown.

Samples with a second dose at about 4 or about 12 weeks were pooled together. Germline values: CDR1 SGHRS, CDR2 YFSETQ. V gave up 4 bases and J gave up 6 bases, with 17 bases separating them. The length of the CDR3 is 15 residues. The sample in question was peripheral blood, obtained 28 days after the second AZD1222 dose. The receptor comes from an adult who received the AZD1222 COVID-19 vaccine. J is TRBJ2-1 and V is TRBV5-1; no reliable D call. CDR3 nucleotides: TGCGCCAGCAGCCCCAGTATCCTGAGCCCCAATGAGCAGTTCTTC. It translates to CASSPSILSPNEQFF.